The 32 T cell receptor beta chains presented below share a single source sample, sequenced in a study of spatial heterogeneity in lung cancer. Described time point: sample taken at primary tumor resection. A single record per CDR3 protein comes from TCRdb applying MiXCR to the 5' RACE reads. The sample lists about 9,400 distinct CDR3 sequences; about 6% were seen once. Their specific antigens are unknown. Whole-study results and caveats: Tracking of tumor mutation counts was seen in expanded intratumoral alpha and beta TCR counts.

The input for sequencing was lung tumor tissue, taken at surgery. The receptors derive from a male donor with early-stage non-small cell lung cancer.

This clonotype showed up many times. V usage is TRBV5-6 and J usage is TRBJ2-3, with TRBD1 as a possible D gene (6 bases). V lost 4 bases and J 1 base, leaving 13 bases between the germline ends. Germline CDR1 reads SGHDT; CDR2 reads YYEEEE. This CDR3 region has 15 residues. CDR3 in amino acids: CASSDGGRGTDTQYF. CDR3 bases: TGTGCCAGCAGCGATGGGGGCAGGGGCACAGATACGCAGTATTTT.

This clonotype is medium-sized (0.01 to 0.1%) by share. The chain combines TRBV6-5 with TRBJ2-3, with 7 bases matching TRBD2. CDR3 length: 15 amino acids. Germline CDR1 is MNHEY and CDR2 is SVGAGI. V shed 4 bases and J 0 bases; nucleotides not matched to a gene: 4. CDR3 DNA sequence: TGTGCCAGCAGTTTGAGCGGGGCTAGCACAGATACGCAGTATTTT. Translation: CASSLSGASTDTQYF.

This clonotype was detected many times. This chain uses TRBV2 with TRBJ1-5; tentative D call: TRBD1 (5 bases). This CDR3 region has 14 residues. Germline-derived CDR1 and CDR2 are SNHLY and FYNNEI. V was clipped by 5 bases and J by 6 bases, with 14 bases between them. The CDR3 coding sequence is TGTGCCAGCAGTTTTCGGGACCCCCGTCAGCCCCAGCATTTT. Its translation is CASSFRDPRQPQHF.

This clonotype was found many times. The chain recombines TRBV2 with TRBJ2-1; 15 bases match TRBD2. Germline values: CDR1 SNHLY, CDR2 FYNNEI. The CDR3 extends over 17 amino acids. Trimming removed 3 bases from V and 10 bases from J; junction bases left unmatched: 10. The CDR3 sequence: CASSEESGTSGGPEQFF. The DNA of the CDR3 is TGTGCCAGCAGTGAGGAATCCGGGACTAGCGGGGGGCCCGAGCAGTTCTTC.

This chain connects TRBV29-1 to TRBJ2-1; maybe TRBD2 (6 bases). Germline V CDR1 and CDR2: SQVTM, ANQGSEA. The CDR3 covers 15 residues. Trimming shortened V by 6 bases and J by 0 bases, and 15 bases separated the two germline ends. The CDR3 sequence: CSVPSGSSSYNEQFF. CDR3 coding DNA: TGCAGCGTCCCCAGCGGGTCAAGCTCCTACAATGAGCAGTTCTTC.

This clonotype was observed many times. The V and J genes are TRBV3-1 and TRBJ1-6, with D hard to call. V was cut by 1 base and J by 5 bases, with 12 bases left in between. Germline loops: CDR1 LGHDT, CDR2 YNNKEL (reference sequence). The CDR3 spans 16 residues. CDR3 sequence: CASSQGLGANNSPLHF. CDR3 in DNA: TGTGCCAGCAGCCAAGGCTTAGGTGCTAATAATTCACCCCTCCACTTT.

The sample holds many counts of this clonotype. The rearrangement joins TRBV7-2 to TRBJ1-5; D gene uncertain. The CDR3 is 12 residues long. V was shortened by 2 bases and J by 6 bases, with 5 bases between the two germline ends. Germline loops: CDR1 SGHTA, CDR2 FQGNSA. Written as DNA, the CDR3 is TGTGCCAGCAGCTTACAAATTCAGCCCCAGCATTTT. Its translation: CASSLQIQPQHF. The whole variable domain, filled in from reference TRBV7-2 and TRBJ1-5, reads GAGVSQSPSNKVTEKGKDVELRCDPISGHTALYWYRQSLGQGLEFLIYFQGNSAPDKSGLPSDRFSAERTGGSVSTLTIQRTQQEDSAVYLCASSLQIQPQHFGDGTRLSIL.

In its sample, this clonotype was seen many times. This chain joins TRBV6-5 and TRBJ2-3, with TRBD2 as a possible D gene (5 bases). The V gene's germline CDR1 is MNHEY and CDR2 SVGAGI. Trimming removed 7 bases from V and 1 base from J, with 24 bases in between. CDR3 length: 18 amino acids. The CDR3 spells CASTPEPGGYSGTDTQYF. The CDR3 DNA follows: TGTGCCAGCACCCCTGAACCAGGCGGGTATTCTGGCACAGATACGCAGTATTTT.

This clonotype was recorded at least ten times. The V and J genes are TRBV7-2 and TRBJ2-5; D gene unclear. V lost 6 bases, J lost 2 bases, and 10 bases lay in between. The length of the CDR3 is 13 residues. The V gene's germline CDR1 is SGHTA and CDR2 FQGNSA. The CDR3 sequence: CASSYSLQETQYF. The CDR3 DNA reads as TGTGCCAGCAGTTACAGTCTACAAGAGACCCAGTACTTC. Full variable domain (outside the CDR3, taken from reference TRBV7-2 and TRBJ2-5): GAGVSQSPSNKVTEKGKDVELRCDPISGHTALYWYRQSLGQGLEFLIYFQGNSAPDKSGLPSDRFSAERTGGSVSTLTIQRTQQEDSAVYLCASSYSLQETQYFGPGTRLLVL.

This clonotype was counted many times. The V call is TRBV30, the J call TRBJ1-1; 9 nucleotides align to TRBD1. Germline V gene sequence: CDR1 GTSNPN, CDR2 SVGIG (reference sequence). This CDR3 has 17 amino acids. Trimming at V came to 2 bases and at J to 4 bases, leaving 14 bases not matched to a gene. The CDR3 nucleotides are TGTGCCTGGAGTCGTCGTACAGGGGGCCTTAAGGGCACTGAAGCTTTCTTT. Residues: CAWSRRTGGLKGTEAFF.

By sample share, this clonotype is medium-sized. This chain connects TRBV9 to TRBJ2-1; the D gene is possibly TRBD2 (6 bases). V was cut by 3 bases and J by 0 bases, with 22 bases left in between. CDR1 and CDR2 from the germline V gene are SGDLS and YYNGEE. The CDR3 extends over 19 amino acids. CDR3 amino acids: CASSGSGGAISRSYNEQFF. The CDR3 DNA follows: TGTGCCAGCAGCGGGTCCGGGGGTGCGATTTCTCGCTCCTACAATGAGCAGTTCTTC.

This clonotype occurred many times. The chain recombines TRBV28 with TRBJ2-5; possibly TRBD1 or TRBD2 for D (6 bases each). Per the germline V gene, CDR1 is MDHEN and CDR2 is SYDVKM. Trimming stripped 3 bases from V and 1 base from J, with 9 bases between. The CDR3 loop spans 14 amino acids. The CDR3 loop is CASSFWGAQETQYF. The CDR3 DNA is TGTGCCAGCAGTTTTTGGGGGGCCCAAGAGACCCAGTACTTC.

This clonotype was seen many times. The chain couples TRBV20-1 to TRBJ2-3; TRBD1 matches at 7 bases. The V and J ends lost 1 base and 1 base, in that order; junction bases with no gene match: 11. There are 17 residues in the CDR3. In germline, CDR1 is DFQATT, CDR2 SNEGSKA (reference sequence). CDR3 nucleotide sequence: TGCAGTGCTAGAGCCCCGGACAGGCAAAGGCGCACAGATACGCAGTATTTT. It translates to CSARAPDRQRRTDTQYF.

This clonotype was detected ten times or more. The chain recombines TRBV2 with TRBJ2-5; tentative D call: TRBD2 (5 bases). The CDR3 covers 14 residues. The germline gives CDR1 SNHLY, CDR2 FYNNEI. The ends were cut back, 7 bases at V and 4 bases at J, with 16 bases in the middle. CDR3 in amino acids: CASTTGSIGETQYF. CDR3 DNA sequence: TGTGCCAGCACGACGGGGTCGATTGGAGAGACCCAGTACTTC.

This clonotype was counted at least ten times. The chain employs TRBV6-6 and TRBJ1-2; D perhaps matches TRBD1 (5 bases). V lost 7 bases to trimming and J lost 6 bases, with 18 bases between them. The CDR3 covers 14 residues. Germline V CDR1 and CDR2: MNHNY, SVGAGI (reference sequence). The CDR3 region has the DNA TGTGCCAGCACCGACCCCCGGGGAGGGGATGGCTACACCTTC. As protein: CASTDPRGGDGYTF.

Sample share makes this clonotype medium-sized. One end of the junction does not line up with germline, which may come from a read error. The V call is TRBV7-7, the J call TRBJ2-2; D perhaps matches TRBD1 (6 bases). The CDR3 is made up of 13 amino acids. The germline gives CDR1 SSHAT, CDR2 FNYEAQ (reference sequence). CDR3 sequence reads: CASSSPGAGELFF. The DNA for the CDR3 is TGTGCTAGCAGCTCCCCAGGGGCCGGGGAGCTGTTTTTT.

This clonotype turned up a few times. V gene TRBV29-1 combines with J gene TRBJ2-1; 10 positions match TRBD2. Germline values: CDR1 SQVTM, CDR2 ANQGSEA. V lost 7 bases and J lost 6; bases outside the gene matches: 9. This CDR3 has 14 amino acids. The CDR3 nucleotides read TGCAGCGCCCTCGGGGTAGCGGGGGGCAATGAGCAGTTCTTC. The encoded protein is CSALGVAGGNEQFF.

This clonotype appeared many times. The chain carries TRBV27 and TRBJ2-7; 8 bases align to TRBD1. V lost 8 bases to trimming and J lost 6 bases; unmatched junction nucleotides: 6. This CDR3 contains 12 residues. The germline CDR1 and CDR2 sequences are MNHEY and SMNVEV (reference sequence). The CDR3, as DNA: TGTGCCAGCGGACAGGGAGTAGGCGAGCAGTACTTC. Translated, it gives CASGQGVGEQYF.

This clonotype qualifies as medium-sized. The rearrangement uses TRBV12-3 or TRBV12-4 and TRBJ1-1; a weak D match, TRBD1 (6 bases). The CDR3 is made up of 15 amino acids. The ends were cut back, 7 bases at V and 4 bases at J, with 19 bases in the middle. The CDR3 region has the DNA TGTGCCAGCATCGCGGGGCAGGGGTGGTCCACTGAAGCTTTCTTT. It translates to CASIAGQGWSTEAFF.

This clonotype was seen many times. The rearrangement uses TRBV6-5 and TRBJ2-6; the D is unclear. V dropped 0 bases and J dropped 0 bases, with 12 bases sitting between them. Per the germline V gene, CDR1 is MNHEY and CDR2 is SVGAGI. This CDR3 has 18 residues. The CDR3 bases are TGTGCCAGCAGTTACTCAGGGTTAAGAAACTCTGGGGCCAACGTCCTGACTTTC. Protein product: CASSYSGLRNSGANVLTF.

This clonotype was observed a few times. CDR3 amino acids: CASSPPVQGWTDTQYF. The CDR3 bases are TGTGCCAGCTCACCACCAGTGCAGGGCTGGACAGATACGCAGTATTTT. The chain combines TRBV18 with TRBJ2-3, with a possible D match to TRBD1 (5 bases). Germline loops: CDR1 KGHSH, CDR2 LQKENI. The V gene lost 0 bases and the J gene lost 3 bases, with 13 bases spanning the gap. The CDR3 is 16 amino acids.

This clonotype has more than one count but fewer than ten. The V call is TRBV28, the J call TRBJ2-4; D is uncertain. CDR3 length: 15 residues. Germline V gives CDR1 MDHEN, CDR2 SYDVKM. V lost 1 base and J 0 bases, leaving 7 bases between the germline ends. The CDR3 protein is CASSLFRVAKNIQYF. In nucleotides, the CDR3 is TGTGCCAGCAGTTTATTCCGGGTAGCCAAAAACATTCAGTACTTC.

This clonotype was found many times. This rearrangement joins TRBV7-9 to TRBJ2-5; no definite D call. Germline CDR1 and CDR2: SEHNR and FQNEAQ (reference sequence). V was cut by 2 bases and J by 5 bases, with 6 bases left in between. This CDR3 is 12 amino acids long. The CDR3 reads CASSLPGETQYF. CDR3 coding DNA: TGTGCCAGCAGCTTACCCGGTGAGACCCAGTACTTC. The variable domain in full, completed from reference TRBV7-9 and TRBJ2-5, reads DTGVSQNPRHKITKRGQNVTFRCDPISEHNRLYWYRQTLGQGPEFLTYFQNEAQLEKSRLLSDRFSAERPKGSFSTLEIQRTEQGDSAMYLCASSLPGETQYFGPGTRLLVL.

By share of the sample, this clonotype is medium-sized. The CDR3 DNA reads TGTGCCAGCAGTTTTAGAAGGGAGATGAACACTGAAGCTTTCTTT. It yields the protein CASSFRREMNTEAFF. V is TRBV12-3 or TRBV12-4 and J is TRBJ1-1; D remains ambiguous. Trimming removed 3 bases at V and 0 bases at J, with 11 bases between. The CDR3 loop spans 15 amino acids.

The sample holds many counts of this clonotype. This chain links TRBV20-1 with TRBJ2-1; 11 nucleotides line up with TRBD2. The CDR3 contains 13 residues. Germline V gives CDR1 DFQATT, CDR2 SNEGSKA (reference sequence). Trimming at V came to 7 bases and at J to 6 bases, leaving 5 bases not matched to a gene. CDR3 DNA sequence: TGCAGTGGACTAGCGGGATTAACCAATGAGCAGTTCTTC. Encoded protein: CSGLAGLTNEQFF.

Within the sample, this clonotype is medium-sized (0.01 to 0.1%). The chain recombines TRBV12-3 or TRBV12-4 with TRBJ1-5; a possible D gene is TRBD1 (5 bases). The CDR3 spans 13 residues. V gave up 8 bases and J gave up 2 bases, with 10 bases separating them. CDR3 DNA sequence: TGTGCCAGCGCGCGGGGGGGCAATCAGCCCCAGCATTTT. Amino acids: CASARGGNQPQHF.

This clonotype was detected ten times or more. The chain carries TRBV11-2 and TRBJ2-5; D not resolved. V was pared by 1 base and J by 3 bases, with 6 bases between. In germline, CDR1 is SGHAT, CDR2 FQNNGV. The CDR3 is 13 residues long. This CDR3 reads CASSLGLKETQYF. DNA for the CDR3: TGTGCCAGCAGCTTAGGGCTGAAAGAGACCCAGTACTTC.

This clonotype was detected ten times or more. The chain has TRBV7-2 and TRBJ1-4; D is unresolved. The germline gives CDR1 SGHTA, CDR2 FQGNSA. The V end was cut by 5 bases, the J end by 7 bases, with 5 bases between. The CDR3 spans 11 residues. The DNA for the CDR3 is TGTGCCAGCAGCGTCAGTGAAAAACTGTTTTTT. Translating it yields CASSVSEKLFF. Based on the CDR3 plus reference TRBV7-2 and TRBJ1-4, the full variable domain is GAGVSQSPSNKVTEKGKDVELRCDPISGHTALYWYRQSLGQGLEFLIYFQGNSAPDKSGLPSDRFSAERTGGSVSTLTIQRTQQEDSAVYLCASSVSEKLFFGSGTQLSVL.

This clonotype has a count of ten or more. V gene TRBV6-1 combines with J gene TRBJ1-6; TRBD1 might be the D (6 bases). Germline CDR1 MNHNS, CDR2 SASEGT. The CDR3 is made up of 16 amino acids. V was clipped by 0 bases and J by 14 bases, with 20 bases between them. CDR3 sequence: CASSEASQGLFFALHF. The CDR3 DNA reads TGTGCCAGCAGTGAAGCCTCACAGGGTTTATTCTTCGCCCTCCACTTT.

This clonotype is termed medium-sized. The chain recombines TRBV10-2 with TRBJ2-6; 7 nucleotides line up with TRBD2. The CDR3 is made up of 17 amino acids. The ends lost 7 bases at V and 3 bases at J; junction bases unmatched: 12. CDR1 and CDR2 from the germline V gene are WSHSY and SAAADI. CDR3 nucleotide sequence: TGCGCCAGCACCGACGGGGGGAAACTGGATGGGGCCAACGTCCTGACTTTC. It codes for CASTDGGKLDGANVLTF.

In this sample, this clonotype turned up many times. The rearrangement uses TRBV20-1 and TRBJ1-2, with D perhaps matching TRBD1 (6 bases). CDR3 length equals 16 residues. Germline V gene data show CDR1 as DFQATT and CDR2 as SNEGSKA (reference sequence). Trimming removed 0 bases from V and 2 bases from J, with 16 bases in between. Here the CDR3 reads CSAREVTGGRNYGYTF. CDR3 bases: TGCAGTGCTAGAGAAGTTACCGGGGGCAGAAACTATGGCTACACCTTC.

The table lists this clonotype with many counts. The V and J genes are TRBV6-5 and TRBJ2-5; D ambiguous. The CDR3 length is 11 residues. The V end was cut by 6 bases, the J end by 8 bases, with 10 bases between. CDR1 and CDR2 (germline): MNHEY, SVGAGI. CDR3 bases: TGTGCCAGCAGGACCCAGGAAACCCAGTACTTC. This encodes CASRTQETQYF.